This T cell receptor (beta chain) came from a study of CD8 T cell repertoires and HIV-1 epitope variants. Overall study context: Twenty-five autologous and known Gag and Nef epitope variant peptides each stimulated T cells separately. 1M T cells were kept uncultured as a baseline.

Profiled with immunoSEQ multiplex PCR; TCRdb holds only in-frame clones, not every one. The sample has 6,000 to 8,000 clones, approximately 70% seen once. Notes on this clone: The target antigen is unknown.

The CDR3 covers 14 residues. Trimming pared 4 bases from V and 6 bases from J, leaving 17 bases between. In germline, CDR1 is SGHDT, CDR2 YYEEEE. This clonotype was obtained from a male donor with HIV. The sequenced sample consisted of cultured CD8+ T cells derived from PBMCs. V usage is TRBV5-6 and J usage is TRBJ2-7; D might be TRBD1 or TRBD2, each matching 6 bases. CDR3 loop: CASSIGGDTFEQYF. CDR3 sequence (DNA): TGTGCCAGCAGCATTGGAGGGGACACATTCGAGCAGTACTTC.